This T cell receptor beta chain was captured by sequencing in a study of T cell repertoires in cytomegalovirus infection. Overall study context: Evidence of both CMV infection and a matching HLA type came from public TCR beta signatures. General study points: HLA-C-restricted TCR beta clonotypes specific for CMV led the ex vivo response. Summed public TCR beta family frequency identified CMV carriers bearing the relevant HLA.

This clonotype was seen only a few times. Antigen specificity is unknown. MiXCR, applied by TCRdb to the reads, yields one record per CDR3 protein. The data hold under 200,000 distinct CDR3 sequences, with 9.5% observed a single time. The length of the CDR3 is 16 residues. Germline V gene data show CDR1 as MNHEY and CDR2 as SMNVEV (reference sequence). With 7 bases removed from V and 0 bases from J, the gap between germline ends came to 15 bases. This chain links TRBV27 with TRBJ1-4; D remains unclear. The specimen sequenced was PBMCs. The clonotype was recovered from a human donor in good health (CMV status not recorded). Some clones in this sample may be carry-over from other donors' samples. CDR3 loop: CASTPRFGPTNEKLFF. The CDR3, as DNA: TGTGCCAGCACCCCAAGGTTCGGGCCAACTAATGAAAAACTGTTTTTT. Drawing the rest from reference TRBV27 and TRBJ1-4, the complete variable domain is EAQVTQNPRYLITVTGKKLTVTCSQNMNHEYMSWYRQDPGLGLRQIYYSMNVEVTDKGDVPEGYKVSRKEKRNFPLILESPSPNQTSLYFCASTPRFGPTNEKLFFGSGTQLSVL.